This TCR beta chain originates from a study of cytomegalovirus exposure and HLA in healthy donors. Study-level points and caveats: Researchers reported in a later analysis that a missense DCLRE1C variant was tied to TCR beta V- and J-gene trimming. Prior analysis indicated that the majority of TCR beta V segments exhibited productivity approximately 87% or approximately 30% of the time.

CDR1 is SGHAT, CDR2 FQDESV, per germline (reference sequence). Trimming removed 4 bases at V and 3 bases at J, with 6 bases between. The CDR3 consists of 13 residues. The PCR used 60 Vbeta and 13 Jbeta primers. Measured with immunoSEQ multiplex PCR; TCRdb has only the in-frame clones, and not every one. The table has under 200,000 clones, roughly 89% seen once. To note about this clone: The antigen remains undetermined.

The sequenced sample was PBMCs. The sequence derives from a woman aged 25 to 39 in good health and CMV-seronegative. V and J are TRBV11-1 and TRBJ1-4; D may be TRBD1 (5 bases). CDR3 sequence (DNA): TGTGCCAGCAGCTCGGGGGCTAATGAAAAACTGTTTTTT. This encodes CASSSGANEKLFF. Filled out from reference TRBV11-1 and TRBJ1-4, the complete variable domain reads EAEVAQSPRYKITEKSQAVAFWCDPISGHATLYWYRQILGQGPELLVQFQDESVVDDSQLPKDRFSAERLKGVDSTLKIQPAELGDSAMYLCASSSGANEKLFFGSGTQLSVL.